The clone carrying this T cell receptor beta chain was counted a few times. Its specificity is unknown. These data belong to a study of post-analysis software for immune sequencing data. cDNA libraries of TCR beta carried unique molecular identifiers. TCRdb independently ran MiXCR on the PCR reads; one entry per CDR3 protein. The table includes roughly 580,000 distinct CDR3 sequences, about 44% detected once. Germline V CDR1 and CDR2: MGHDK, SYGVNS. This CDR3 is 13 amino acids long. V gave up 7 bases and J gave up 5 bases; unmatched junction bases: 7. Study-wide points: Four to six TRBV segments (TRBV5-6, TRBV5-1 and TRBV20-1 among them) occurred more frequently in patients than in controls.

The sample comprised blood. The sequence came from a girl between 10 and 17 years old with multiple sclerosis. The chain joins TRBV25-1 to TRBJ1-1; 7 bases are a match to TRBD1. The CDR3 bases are TGTGCCAGCACACTGTCAGGGGGAACTGAAGCTTTCTTT. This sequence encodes CASTLSGGTEAFF.